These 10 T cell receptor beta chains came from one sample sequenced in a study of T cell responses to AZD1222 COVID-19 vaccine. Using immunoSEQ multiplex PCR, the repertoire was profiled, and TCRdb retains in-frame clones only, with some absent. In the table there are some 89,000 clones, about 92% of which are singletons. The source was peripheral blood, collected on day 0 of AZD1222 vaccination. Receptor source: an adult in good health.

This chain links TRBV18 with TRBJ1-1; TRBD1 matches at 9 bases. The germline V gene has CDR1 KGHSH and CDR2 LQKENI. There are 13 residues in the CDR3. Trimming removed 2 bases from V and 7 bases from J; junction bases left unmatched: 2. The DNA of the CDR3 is TGTGCCAGCTCACCAAGGGGACAGGGTGAAGCTTTCTTT. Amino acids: CASSPRGQGEAFF.

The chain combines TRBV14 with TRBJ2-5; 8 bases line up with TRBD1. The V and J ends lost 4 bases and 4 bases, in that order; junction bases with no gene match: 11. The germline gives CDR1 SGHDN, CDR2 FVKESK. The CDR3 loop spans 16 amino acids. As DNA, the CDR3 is TGTGCCAGCAGCCCCAGACAGGGGATGATTTCAGAGACCCAGTACTTC. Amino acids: CASSPRQGMISETQYF.

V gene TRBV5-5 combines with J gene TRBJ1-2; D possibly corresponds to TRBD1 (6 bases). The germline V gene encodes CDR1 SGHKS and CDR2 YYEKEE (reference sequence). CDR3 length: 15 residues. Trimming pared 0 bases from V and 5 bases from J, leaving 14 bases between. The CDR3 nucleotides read TGTGCCAGCAGCTTGGGGGCAGGGGAAACTTATGGCTACACCTTC. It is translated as CASSLGAGETYGYTF.

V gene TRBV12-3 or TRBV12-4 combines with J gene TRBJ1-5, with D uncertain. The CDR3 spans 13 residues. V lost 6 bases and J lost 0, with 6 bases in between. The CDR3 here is CASRRDSNQPQHF. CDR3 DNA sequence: TGTGCCAGCAGGAGGGATAGCAATCAGCCCCAGCATTTT.

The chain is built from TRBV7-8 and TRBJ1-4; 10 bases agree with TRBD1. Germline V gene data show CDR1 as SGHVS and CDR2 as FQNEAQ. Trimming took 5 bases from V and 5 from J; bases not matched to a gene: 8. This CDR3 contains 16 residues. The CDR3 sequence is CASSLSDRGLNEKLFF. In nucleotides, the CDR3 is TGTGCCAGCAGCCTATCTGACAGGGGGCTAAATGAAAAACTGTTTTTT.

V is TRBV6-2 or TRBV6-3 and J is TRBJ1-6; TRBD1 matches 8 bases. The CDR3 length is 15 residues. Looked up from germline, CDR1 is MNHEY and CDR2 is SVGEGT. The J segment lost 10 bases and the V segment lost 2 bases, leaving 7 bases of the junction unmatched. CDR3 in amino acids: CASSYTGGLGSPLHF. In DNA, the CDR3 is TGTGCCAGCAGTTACACAGGGGGACTTGGGTCACCCCTCCACTTT.

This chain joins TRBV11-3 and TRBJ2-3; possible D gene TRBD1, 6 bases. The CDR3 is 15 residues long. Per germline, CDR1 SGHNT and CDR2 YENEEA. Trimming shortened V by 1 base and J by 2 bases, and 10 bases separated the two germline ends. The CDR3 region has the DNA TGTGCCAGCAGCTTAGGGGGGCCCACCACAGATACGCAGTATTTT. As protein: CASSLGGPTTDTQYF.

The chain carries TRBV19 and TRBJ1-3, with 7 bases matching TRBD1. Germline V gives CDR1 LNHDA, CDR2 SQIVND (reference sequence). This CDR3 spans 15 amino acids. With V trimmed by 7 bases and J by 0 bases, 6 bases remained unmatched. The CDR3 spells CASKWDRDSGNTIYF. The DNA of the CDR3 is TGTGCCAGTAAATGGGACAGAGACTCTGGAAACACCATATATTTT.

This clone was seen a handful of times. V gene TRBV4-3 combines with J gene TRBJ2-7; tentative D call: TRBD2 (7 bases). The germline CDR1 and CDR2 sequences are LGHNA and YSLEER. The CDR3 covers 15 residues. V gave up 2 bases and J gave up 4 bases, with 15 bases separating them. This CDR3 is CASSQKRGGAYEQYF. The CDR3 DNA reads TGCGCCAGCAGCCAAAAGAGGGGGGGGGCGTACGAGCAGTACTTC.

DNA for the CDR3: TGTGCCAGCAGTGAGGATGAGAGTGGCTACACCTTC. It codes for CASSEDESGYTF. This chain joins TRBV2 and TRBJ1-2; D gene ambiguous. Trimming left V 3 bases short and J 7 bases short, with 9 bases between. The CDR3 is 12 residues long. Germline V gene lookup returns CDR1 SNHLY and CDR2 FYNNEI.